Sequencing of this TCR beta chain was carried out in a study of molecular identifiers for immune sequencing clone quantification. At the level of the study: In replicates, RNA from approximately 20,000 or 100,000 naive CD8 cells was divided five ways and four parts were sequenced.

Notes on the study in general: The share of molecules held by clones above 20 RNA copies was over 99% in effector cells and under 1% in naive cells.

One entry per CDR3 protein results from TCRdb running MiXCR on the PCR reads. The sample includes tens of thousands of distinct CDR3 sequences, around a sixth of them seen just once. This clonotype has a count of ten or more. The antigen remains unidentified. This CDR3 is 14 amino acids long. V lost 0 bases and J 2 bases, leaving 6 bases between the germline ends. The germline CDR1 and CDR2 sequences are MNHEY and SMNVEV (reference sequence). The sample was naive CD8+ T cells from blood, with Jurkat cell RNA spiked in. The subset here: FACS-sorted CD8+CD4-CCR7+CD45RA+ naive T cells. The chain couples TRBV27 to TRBJ2-3; D is unclear. The TCR was taken from a human donor in good health. Some libraries in this study had Jurkat cell RNA spiked in. The CDR3 bases are TGTGCCAGCAGTTTATCCTCTAACACAGATACGCAGTATTTT. Translation gives CASSLSSNTDTQYF.